This record concerns one T cell receptor beta chain sequence. The data are from a study of blood T cell repertoires in COVID-19. About the research overall: Some COVID-19 samples were acute and others convalescent; all came from the United States, Italy and Spain. Sample material is recorded as cDNA or gDNA derived from T cells, B-cell-depleted T cells, or PBMCs.

Study processing details: By means of reference gene primer amplification, nucleated cell counts were estimated. Using immunoSEQ multiplex PCR, the repertoire was profiled, and TCRdb retains in-frame clones only, with some absent. V and J calls and clone size follow that table, whereas D and trimming were derived from the DNA. The sample holds about 220,000 clones; 75% to 85% are singletons and the top ten take roughly 12%. This CDR3 is built from 12 residues. Trimming shortened V by 1 base and J by 4 bases, and 5 bases separated the two germline ends. Germline V CDR1 and CDR2: SGHDT, YYEEEE. This clonotype was obtained from a human donor in a cohort sampled during active COVID-19. The chain links TRBV5-6 to TRBJ2-5, with no clear D. Source material: peripheral blood. CDR3 residues: CASSLTAETQYF. As DNA, the CDR3 is TGTGCCAGCAGCTTGACAGCAGAGACCCAGTACTTC.